These 2 T cell receptor beta chains came from one sample sequenced in a study of cytomegalovirus exposure and HLA in healthy donors (dated by TCRdb to 2015 to 2018). The method was the immunoSEQ multiplex PCR assay. The multiplex PCR relied on a mix of 60 forward primers for TCR Vbeta segments and 13 reverse primers for TCR Jbeta segments. TCRdb re-hosts the immuneACCESS table, in-frame sequences only. Its copies lack some clones; in the studies checked, an unresolved V gene accounts for under half of them, and the cause for the rest is not known. This sample has 120,000 or so clones in its table, and 80% of those were observed once. The ten largest clones add up to roughly 2.4% of the sample. The sequencing input was PBMCs. These receptors originate from a young man in good health and CMV-seronegative.

This clone came up once. The rearrangement joins TRBV12-5 to TRBJ2-3; D unresolved. Germline loops: CDR1 LGHNT, CDR2 FRNRAP. V lost 5 bases and J lost 0, with 9 bases in between. This CDR3 region has 14 residues. The CDR3 bases are TGTGCTAGTGGTCGGAGAGAGAGCACAGATACGCAGTATTTT. This encodes CASGRRESTDTQYF.

This sequence joins TRBV7-9 and TRBJ1-3, with D unresolved. CDR3 size: 14 residues. V was pared by 3 bases and J by 0 bases, with 6 bases between. CDR1 is SEHNR and CDR2 is FQNEAQ in the germline V gene (reference sequence). Written as DNA, the CDR3 is TGTGCCAGCAGCTTTGCGTCCTCTGGAAACACCATATATTTT. This encodes CASSFASSGNTIYF.